This TCR beta chain was identified in a study of T-cell reconstitution after alpha-beta-depleted transplantation in children. Study findings and constraints: One year after transplant, T-cell counts and diversity came mostly from newly produced T cells. In some patients, recipient T cells and intrathymic progenitors surviving conditioning explained high day-60 diversity. Approximately two months post-transplant, alpha-beta T cells reportedly originated from several hundred expanded graft clones.

This clonotype was observed at least ten times. The antigen is undetermined. Molecular barcoding with unique molecular identifiers was used for the TCRbeta library. TCRdb re-analysed the PCR reads in MiXCR, keeping a single row per CDR3 protein. Of under 850,000 distinct CDR3 sequences in the sample, around 13% were seen once. This TCR was recovered from a girl aged 2 to 9 with congenital amegakaryocytic thrombocytopenia, due to receive a stem cell transplant. The sample in question was PBMCs, obtained before TCRalphabeta/CD19-depleted stem cell transplant.

The CDR3 region is CASSLVGTSKYEQFF. CDR3 bases: TGCGCCAGCAGCTTGGTTGGGACTAGCAAATATGAGCAGTTCTTC. The V gene is TRBV5-1, the J gene TRBJ2-1, with 9 bases fitting TRBD2. Germline loops: CDR1 SGHRS, CDR2 YFSETQ. The V gene end was trimmed by 0 bases and the J gene end by 8 bases; junction bases not matched to a gene: 6. This CDR3 has 15 residues. The full variable domain, completed using reference TRBV5-1 and TRBJ2-1, is KAGVTQTPRYLIKTRGQQVTLSCSPISGHRSVSWYQQTPGQGLQFLFEYFSETQRNKGNFPGRFSGRQFSNSRSEMNVSTLELGDSALYLCASSLVGTSKYEQFFGPGTRLTVL.